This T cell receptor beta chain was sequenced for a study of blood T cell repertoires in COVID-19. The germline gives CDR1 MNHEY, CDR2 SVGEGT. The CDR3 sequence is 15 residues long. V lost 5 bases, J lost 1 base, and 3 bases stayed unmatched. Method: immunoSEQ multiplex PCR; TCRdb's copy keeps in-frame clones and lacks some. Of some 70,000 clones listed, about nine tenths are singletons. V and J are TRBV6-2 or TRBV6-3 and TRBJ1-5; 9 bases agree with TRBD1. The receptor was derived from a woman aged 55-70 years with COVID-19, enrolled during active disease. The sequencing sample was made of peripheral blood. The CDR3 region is CASSKQGASNQPQHF. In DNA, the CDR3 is TGTGCCAGCAGTAAACAGGGGGCGAGCAATCAGCCCCAGCATTTT.